This TCR beta chain was observed in a study of graft-versus-host responses after intestinal transplantation. The protocol was immunoSEQ multiplex PCR, while the TCRdb copy is restricted to in-frame clones and leaves out a portion. The sample includes about 15,000 clones, approximately 59% seen only once; the top ten take around 13%. Lamina propria and intraepithelial lymphocytes were released by processing graft tissue. V was clipped by 7 bases and J by 4 bases; unmatched bases: 14. The CDR3 is 17 residues long. Germline CDR1 MNHEY, CDR2 SMNVEV (reference sequence). The TCR comes from a human patient who received an intestinal transplant, so some T cells may come from the graft donor. The source material was ileum tissue, sampled 524 days after transplant. This sequence joins TRBV27 and TRBJ2-3; 10 bases agree with TRBD1. CDR3 region: CASTLGRGQGLPDTQYF. The CDR3 DNA sequence: TGTGCCAGCACACTAGGGCGGGGACAGGGGCTTCCAGATACGCAGTATTTT.